One TCR beta chain is described in this entry. The antigen remains unidentified. These data originate in a study of PD-1 blockade in mismatch repair-deficient tumors. About the research overall: Patients had approximately 12 mismatch repair-deficient cancer types, all previously treated and progressing.

Time point here: roughly 10-day in vitro stimulation with candidate mutation-associated neoantigen peptide 1. Mismatch repair deficiency was confirmed in all patients, by PCR or immunohistochemistry. Per the germline V gene, CDR1 is ENHRY and CDR2 is SYGVKD. Trimming removed 6 bases at V and 5 bases at J, with 10 bases between. The CDR3 contains 12 residues. Assay: immunoSEQ multiplex PCR; the TCRdb copy retains only in-frame clones and omits some. The sample has roughly 9,000 clones; roughly 90% are singletons. Study outcomes and limitations: Rapid post-treatment expansion, then contraction, generally preceding radiologic response, marked tumor-resident clones.

This receptor was identified in an adult with mismatch repair-deficient cancer. The chain is built from TRBV10-3 and TRBJ1-1; D is uncertain. The sequences come from cells cultured in vitro, collected from a patient treated with pembrolizumab. The DNA for the CDR3 is TGTGCCATCAGAATCGGGGAAACTGAAGCTTTCTTT. Protein product: CAIRIGETEAFF.